These 2 T cell receptor beta chains were all obtained from the same sample, sequenced in a study of blood T cell repertoires in COVID-19. The data were produced by immunoSEQ multiplex PCR, yet TCRdb's version contains in-frame clones alone and is incomplete. The sample lists some 200,000 clones, around nine tenths seen once, with about 18% in the top ten. Sample: peripheral blood. Receptors originate from a man aged 50 or older with COVID-19, enrolled during active disease.

The chain employs TRBV19 and TRBJ2-6, with 7 bases matching TRBD1. After removal of 3 bases from V and 1 base from J, the junction contained 15 bases not matched to a gene. Looked up from germline, CDR1 is LNHDA and CDR2 is SQIVND (reference sequence). This CDR3 comprises 20 residues. CDR3 nucleotides: TGTGCCAGTAGTATCGAGACAGGGAGACTCCCCCGTTCTGGGGCCAACGTCCTGACTTTC. This sequence encodes CASSIETGRLPRSGANVLTF.

The chain uses TRBV2 and TRBJ1-1; D is perhaps TRBD1 (5 bases). Looked up from germline, CDR1 is SNHLY and CDR2 is FYNNEI. The CDR3 runs to 14 residues. V shed 6 bases and J shed 4 bases, with 15 bases lying between them. CDR3 coding DNA: TGTGCCAGCAGAATCGGGACTTTCGGCACTGAAGCTTTCTTT. This encodes CASRIGTFGTEAFF.